The rows below give T cell receptor beta chains drawn from one sample of a study of control samples from healthy donors and cancer patients. Sequenced by immunoSEQ multiplex PCR; TCRdb stores in-frame clones only, minus some. The sample lists fewer than 200,000 clones, nearly 90% seen once, with around 1.5% in the top ten. The material sequenced was blood. Receptors were obtained from a woman between 45 and 60 years old in good health. The CDR3 runs from the conserved cysteine through the conserved F or W. A D gene is named only where the DNA matches it firmly. Clone size appears in some rows only: once, few, many, or a class for an expanded clone.

v_gene: TRBV4-3; d_gene: NA; j_gene: TRBJ1-6; abundance: NA; len: 17; CDR3aa: CASSQEGGPGNNSPLHF; CDR3nt: TGCGCCAGCAGCCAAGAGGGGGGGCCGGGGAACAATTCACCCCTCCACTTT
v_gene: TRBV10-2; d_gene: TRBD2; j_gene: TRBJ2-3; abundance: NA; len: 14; CDR3aa: CASGTSGIADTQYF; CDR3nt: TGCGCCAGCGGGACTAGTGGAATCGCAGATACGCAGTATTTT
v_gene: TRBV4-2; d_gene: NA; j_gene: TRBJ2-7; abundance: NA; len: 13; CDR3aa: CASRSPDLWEQYF; CDR3nt: TGTGCCAGCAGATCTCCCGATCTTTGGGAGCAGTACTTC
v_gene: TRBV3-1/TRBV3-2; d_gene: NA; j_gene: TRBJ1-3; abundance: NA; len: 16; CDR3aa: CASTQAERLTGNTIYF; CDR3nt: TGTGCCAGTACACAAGCCGAGAGGTTAACTGGAAACACCATATATTTT
v_gene: TRBV6-5; d_gene: TRBD1; j_gene: TRBJ2-2; abundance: once; len: 15; CDR3aa: CASSPSGGINGELFF; CDR3nt: TGTGCCAGCAGTCCCTCAGGGGGAATTAACGGGGAGCTGTTTTTT
v_gene: TRBV19; d_gene: NA; j_gene: TRBJ1-2; abundance: NA; len: 13; CDR3aa: CASSIKPQGGYTF; CDR3nt: TGTGCCAGTAGTATAAAGCCCCAAGGCGGCTACACCTTC
v_gene: TRBV24-1; d_gene: NA; j_gene: TRBJ1-1; abundance: NA; len: 15; CDR3aa: CATRPGNLMNTEAFF; CDR3nt: TGTGCCACGAGGCCGGGAAACCTAATGAACACTGAAGCTTTCTTT
v_gene: TRBV24-1; d_gene: NA; j_gene: TRBJ1-1; abundance: NA; len: 15; CDR3aa: CATSDPGGGNTEAFF; CDR3nt: TGTGCCACCAGTGACCCTGGAGGAGGGAACACTGAAGCTTTCTTT
v_gene: TRBV28; d_gene: TRBD1; j_gene: TRBJ1-4; abundance: NA; len: 18; CDR3aa: CASRISGTGGLTNEKLFF; CDR3nt: TGTGCCAGCAGAATATCCGGGACAGGGGGGCTGACTAATGAAAAACTGTTTTTT
v_gene: TRBV28; d_gene: TRBD1; j_gene: TRBJ2-1; abundance: few; len: 15; CDR3aa: CASTSRQGAYNEQFF; CDR3nt: TGTGCCAGCACCTCCCGCCAGGGGGCCTACAATGAGCAGTTCTTC
v_gene: TRBV30; d_gene: NA; j_gene: TRBJ2-6; abundance: once; len: 17; CDR3aa: CAWSRDRVSSGANVLTF; CDR3nt: TGTGCCTGGAGTAGGGACCGCGTTAGCTCTGGGGCCAACGTCCTGACTTTC
v_gene: TRBV5-1; d_gene: TRBD1; j_gene: TRBJ1-3; abundance: once; len: 15; CDR3aa: CASSLGQGGGNTIYF; CDR3nt: TGCGCCAGCAGCTTGGGACAGGGTGGTGGAAACACCATATATTTT
v_gene: TRBV6-2/TRBV6-3; d_gene: NA; j_gene: TRBJ1-2; abundance: NA; len: 15; CDR3aa: CASSRDYRGTYGYTF; CDR3nt: TGTGCCAGCAGTCGAGATTATAGGGGGACCTATGGCTACACCTTC
v_gene: TRBV9; d_gene: NA; j_gene: TRBJ2-3; abundance: NA; len: 20; CDR3aa: CASSVGVPVEVRRDHDTQYF; CDR3nt: TGTGCCAGCAGCGTAGGAGTTCCGGTCGAGGTGCGGAGGGACCACGATACGCAGTATTTT
v_gene: TRBV13; d_gene: NA; j_gene: TRBJ2-1; abundance: NA; len: 15; CDR3aa: CASSSPISTLNEQFF; CDR3nt: TGTGCCAGCAGCTCCCCGATCTCGACTTTAAATGAGCAGTTCTTC
v_gene: TRBV30; d_gene: NA; j_gene: TRBJ1-6; abundance: NA; len: 15; CDR3aa: CARSVNGGNSSPLHF; CDR3nt: TGTGCCCGGAGTGTAAATGGAGGGAATAGTTCACCCCTCCACTTT
v_gene: TRBV9; d_gene: TRBD1; j_gene: TRBJ1-2; abundance: NA; len: 15; CDR3aa: CASSAGDSTNYGYTF; CDR3nt: TGTGCCAGCAGCGCAGGGGACAGTACTAACTATGGCTACACCTTC
v_gene: TRBV10-3; d_gene: NA; j_gene: TRBJ2-3; abundance: NA; len: 12; CDR3aa: CAISESLDTQYF; CDR3nt: TGTGCCATCAGTGAGTCGTTAGATACGCAGTATTTT
v_gene: TRBV24-1; d_gene: NA; j_gene: TRBJ2-3; abundance: NA; len: 15; CDR3aa: CATSDLASSTDTQYF; CDR3nt: TGTGCCACCAGTGATTTGGCCTCCTCCACAGATACGCAGTATTTT
v_gene: TRBV2; d_gene: TRBD2; j_gene: TRBJ2-2; abundance: NA; len: 14; CDR3aa: CASMSGGLVGELFF; CDR3nt: TGTGCCAGCATGAGCGGGGGGCTGGTCGGGGAGCTGTTTTTT
v_gene: TRBV12-3/TRBV12-4; d_gene: NA; j_gene: TRBJ2-3; abundance: NA; len: 13; CDR3aa: CASSSDSTDTQYF; CDR3nt: TGTGCCAGCAGTTCGGACAGCACAGATACGCAGTATTTT
v_gene: TRBV5-1; d_gene: NA; j_gene: TRBJ1-2; abundance: NA; len: 12; CDR3aa: CASSLDNYGYTF; CDR3nt: TGCGCCAGCAGCTTGGACAACTATGGCTACACCTTC
v_gene: TRBV7-6; d_gene: NA; j_gene: TRBJ2-5; abundance: NA; len: 12; CDR3aa: CASSLSVETQYF; CDR3nt: TGTGCCAGCAGCTTATCCGTAGAGACCCAGTACTTC
v_gene: TRBV27; d_gene: TRBD2; j_gene: TRBJ2-7; abundance: NA; len: 15; CDR3aa: CASSLASGGVYEQYF; CDR3nt: TGTGCCAGCAGTCTGGCTAGCGGGGGTGTCTACGAGCAGTACTTC
v_gene: TRBV4-1; d_gene: NA; j_gene: TRBJ1-4; abundance: NA; len: 15; CDR3aa: CASSPTGATNEKLFF; CDR3nt: TGCGCCAGCAGCCCCACCGGGGCAACTAATGAAAAACTGTTTTTT
v_gene: TRBV29-1; d_gene: TRBD2; j_gene: TRBJ2-3; abundance: NA; len: 14; CDR3aa: CSVESTSGTDTQYF; CDR3nt: TGCAGCGTTGAGTCAACTAGCGGCACAGATACGCAGTATTTT
v_gene: TRBV28; d_gene: TRBD1; j_gene: TRBJ1-2; abundance: few; len: 16; CDR3aa: CASRHGTGGGAYGYTF; CDR3nt: TGTGCCAGCAGGCATGGGACAGGTGGGGGGGCCTATGGCTACACCTTC
v_gene: TRBV25-1; d_gene: TRBD1; j_gene: TRBJ1-6; abundance: NA; len: 16; CDR3aa: CASRTGTGSYNSPLHF; CDR3nt: TGTGCCAGCAGGACAGGGACGGGTTCCTATAATTCACCCCTCCACTTT
v_gene: TRBV7-9; d_gene: NA; j_gene: TRBJ1-4; abundance: NA; len: 16; CDR3aa: CASSGSASNTNEKLFF; CDR3nt: TGTGCCAGCAGCGGAAGTGCGTCAAATACTAATGAAAAACTGTTTTTT
v_gene: TRBV6-6; d_gene: NA; j_gene: TRBJ1-1; abundance: NA; len: 14; CDR3aa: CASSYSAGGTEAFF; CDR3nt: TGTGCCAGCAGTTACTCGGCCGGGGGTACTGAAGCTTTCTTT
v_gene: TRBV19; d_gene: NA; j_gene: TRBJ1-4; abundance: NA; len: 14; CDR3aa: CASSIFSRDEKLFF; CDR3nt: TGTGCCAGTAGTATTTTCTCTCGAGACGAAAAACTGTTTTTT
v_gene: TRBV18; d_gene: NA; j_gene: TRBJ2-7; abundance: NA; len: 11; CDR3aa: CASSSQVEQYF; CDR3nt: TGTGCCAGCTCCAGCCAAGTAGAGCAGTACTTC
v_gene: TRBV28; d_gene: NA; j_gene: TRBJ2-7; abundance: NA; len: 15; CDR3aa: CASSPPGSPSYEQYF; CDR3nt: TGTGCCAGCAGTCCCCCAGGGAGTCCCTCCTACGAGCAGTACTTC
v_gene: TRBV9; d_gene: TRBD1; j_gene: TRBJ1-2; abundance: NA; len: 16; CDR3aa: CASSVSGTGINYGYTF; CDR3nt: TGTGCCAGCAGCGTTTCCGGGACAGGCATTAACTATGGCTACACCTTC
v_gene: TRBV7-3; d_gene: NA; j_gene: TRBJ2-5; abundance: NA; len: 13; CDR3aa: CASSSTPQETQYF; CDR3nt: TGTGCCAGCAGCTCTACCCCACAAGAGACCCAGTACTTC
v_gene: TRBV4-3; d_gene: TRBD1; j_gene: TRBJ2-2; abundance: NA; len: 17; CDR3aa: CASSQNPEGQADGELFF; CDR3nt: TGCGCCAGCAGCCAAAACCCGGAGGGACAGGCGGACGGGGAGCTGTTTTTT
v_gene: TRBV11-2; d_gene: NA; j_gene: TRBJ2-5; abundance: once; len: 16; CDR3aa: CASSQLGPGYQETQYF; CDR3nt: TGTGCCAGCAGCCAATTGGGACCGGGGTACCAAGAGACCCAGTACTTC
v_gene: TRBV10-3; d_gene: NA; j_gene: TRBJ1-1; abundance: NA; len: 16; CDR3aa: CAISVSGSRLNTEAFF; CDR3nt: TGTGCCATCAGTGTTTCGGGTAGTCGACTGAACACTGAAGCTTTCTTT
v_gene: TRBV9; d_gene: NA; j_gene: TRBJ1-6; abundance: NA; len: 17; CDR3aa: CASSGRVGHRANSPLHF; CDR3nt: TGTGCCAGCAGCGGGCGGGTCGGGCACAGGGCTAATTCACCCCTCCACTTT
v_gene: TRBV5-1; d_gene: NA; j_gene: TRBJ1-2; abundance: NA; len: 13; CDR3aa: CASSSNENYGYTF; CDR3nt: TGCGCCAGCAGCTCTAACGAGAACTATGGCTACACCTTC
v_gene: TRBV29-1; d_gene: NA; j_gene: TRBJ1-1; abundance: NA; len: 13; CDR3aa: CSVGPVLNTEAFF; CDR3nt: TGCAGCGTCGGACCAGTCCTGAACACTGAAGCTTTCTTT
v_gene: TRBV19; d_gene: NA; j_gene: TRBJ1-1; abundance: NA; len: 18; CDR3aa: CASSSNPGQFGMNTEAFF; CDR3nt: TGTGCCAGTAGTAGCAATCCCGGACAGTTTGGCATGAACACTGAAGCTTTCTTT
v_gene: TRBV24-1; d_gene: TRBD1; j_gene: TRBJ1-6; abundance: NA; len: 15; CDR3aa: CALNRGRWSNSPLHF; CDR3nt: TGTGCCTTAAACAGGGGGCGTTGGTCCAATTCACCCCTCCACTTT
v_gene: TRBV19; d_gene: NA; j_gene: TRBJ1-1; abundance: NA; len: 15; CDR3aa: CASSIWAVGTTEAFF; CDR3nt: TGTGCCAGTAGTATTTGGGCCGTAGGGACCACTGAAGCTTTCTTT
v_gene: TRBV7-6; d_gene: TRBD2; j_gene: TRBJ2-3; abundance: NA; len: 16; CDR3aa: CASSLESGIGAGTQYF; CDR3nt: TGTGCCAGCAGCTTAGAAAGCGGGATTGGGGCTGGCACGCAGTATTTT
v_gene: TRBV9; d_gene: TRBD1; j_gene: TRBJ2-6; abundance: NA; len: 18; CDR3aa: CASSVSPGGSSGANVLTF; CDR3nt: TGTGCCAGCAGCGTAAGCCCAGGGGGCAGTTCTGGGGCCAACGTCCTGACTTTC
v_gene: TRBV27; d_gene: NA; j_gene: TRBJ2-7; abundance: few; len: 15; CDR3aa: CASSLGQGLSYEQYF; CDR3nt: TGTGCCAGCAGTTTAGGGCAGGGCTTATCCTACGAGCAGTACTTC
v_gene: TRBV19; d_gene: NA; j_gene: TRBJ1-6; abundance: NA; len: 16; CDR3aa: CASSISRGSYNSPLHF; CDR3nt: TGTGCCAGTAGTATAAGTAGAGGGTCCTATAATTCACCCCTCCACTTT
v_gene: TRBV7-2; d_gene: TRBD1; j_gene: TRBJ1-5; abundance: NA; len: 15; CDR3aa: CASSRDRGLHQPQHF; CDR3nt: TGTGCCAGCAGCCGCGACAGGGGTCTTCATCAGCCCCAGCATTTT
v_gene: TRBV10-3; d_gene: NA; j_gene: TRBJ2-7; abundance: NA; len: 18; CDR3aa: CAISDTGLSTSPLGEQYF; CDR3nt: TGTGCCATCAGCGACACGGGACTGTCTACTAGTCCCCTTGGCGAGCAGTACTTC
v_gene: TRBV24-1; d_gene: TRBD2; j_gene: TRBJ2-3; abundance: NA; len: 15; CDR3aa: CATSEGGYATDTQYF; CDR3nt: TGTGCCACCAGTGAGGGGGGGTACGCCACAGATACGCAGTATTTT
v_gene: TRBV6-4; d_gene: NA; j_gene: TRBJ2-3; abundance: NA; len: 12; CDR3aa: CASSDSADTQYF; CDR3nt: TGTGCCAGCAGTGACTCGGCAGATACGCAGTATTTT
v_gene: TRBV10-3; d_gene: NA; j_gene: TRBJ1-1; abundance: NA; len: 13; CDR3aa: CAISEVMNTEAFF; CDR3nt: TGTGCCATCAGTGAGGTGATGAACACTGAAGCTTTCTTT